A selection of T cell receptor beta chains follows, all from one sample in a study of Ad26.COV2.S vaccination and SARS-CoV-2 variants. Assay used: immunoSEQ multiplex PCR; TCRdb lists only in-frame clones, some missing. In the table there are around 340,000 clones, around 89% of which are singletons. The sequences come from peripheral blood, collected in a trial of Ad26.COV2.S vaccine versus placebo. These receptors came from a person between 18 and 65 years old who received the Ad26.COV2.S COVID-19 vaccine or a placebo. Both conserved end residues are part of each CDR3. Each record gives: clone size, J gene, D gene, V gene, CDR3 DNA, CDR3 protein. A D gene is named only where the DNA matches it firmly. Size values are once, few and many counts, or a class for expanded clones, and some rows have none.

size: NA
J: TRBJ2-3
D: NA
V: TRBV27
DNA: TGTGCCAGCAGCTTAACGGGTAGGGCGAGCACAGATACGCAGTATTTT
CDR3: CASSLTGRASTDTQYF

size: NA
J: TRBJ1-6
D: NA
V: TRBV6-5
DNA: TGTGCCAGCAGTCCCCTGGGGGGAGAGCATTCACCCCTCCACTTT
CDR3: CASSPLGGEHSPLHF

size: NA
J: TRBJ2-2
D: NA
V: TRBV5-4
DNA: TGTGCCAGCAGCTTACCCGTCCCCAACACCGGGGAGCTGTTTTTT
CDR3: CASSLPVPNTGELFF

size: NA
J: TRBJ2-7
D: TRBD2
V: TRBV5-4
DNA: TGTGCCAGCAGCTTGCGGGGACTAGAGTCCTACGAGCAGTACTTC
CDR3: CASSLRGLESYEQYF

size: NA
J: TRBJ2-3
D: TRBD2
V: TRBV5-1
DNA: TGCGCCAGCAGCTTGGCAGTAGCGGGAGTTTCAGATACGCAGTATTTT
CDR3: CASSLAVAGVSDTQYF

size: NA
J: TRBJ2-2
D: NA
V: TRBV11-2
DNA: TGTGCCAGCAGCTCCGTCCGGGTCGGGGAGCTGTTTTTT
CDR3: CASSSVRVGELFF

size: NA
J: TRBJ1-2
D: TRBD1
V: TRBV28
DNA: TGTGCCAGCAGTCCGACAGGGAACTATGGCTACACCTTC
CDR3: CASSPTGNYGYTF

size: NA
J: TRBJ1-5
D: NA
V: TRBV7-8
DNA: TGTGCCAGCAGCCTGGGGAGACTTCAGCCCCAGCATTTT
CDR3: CASSLGRLQPQHF

size: NA
J: TRBJ2-1
D: NA
V: TRBV18
DNA: TGTGCCAGCTCACCAGTCAGGTATAGAAATGAGCAGTTCTTC
CDR3: CASSPVRYRNEQFF

size: NA
J: TRBJ2-1
D: NA
V: TRBV3-1/TRBV3-2
DNA: TGTGCCAGCAGCCAGGATAGCTTCCGTGAGCAGTTCTTC
CDR3: CASSQDSFREQFF

size: NA
J: TRBJ1-5
D: NA
V: TRBV13
DNA: TGTGCCAGCAGCGCTAGGATCCAGGCTAGTAGCAATCAGCCCCAGCATTTT
CDR3: CASSARIQASSNQPQHF

size: few
J: TRBJ2-7
D: NA
V: TRBV5-5
DNA: TGTGCCAGCAGCTTGCCAGTCTCCTACGAGCAGTACTTC
CDR3: CASSLPVSYEQYF

size: NA
J: TRBJ1-6
D: NA
V: TRBV10-2
DNA: TGCGCCAGCAGTGAGTCAAGTTCCCATTCACCCCTCCACTTT
CDR3: CASSESSSHSPLHF

size: NA
J: TRBJ1-5
D: TRBD1
V: TRBV20-1
DNA: TGCAGTGCTAGTCCTGGCAGGGGGCGAAATCAGCCCCAGCATTTT
CDR3: CSASPGRGRNQPQHF

size: NA
J: TRBJ2-5
D: TRBD1
V: TRBV6-8
DNA: TGTGCCAGCAGTTACTGGACAGGGGGTGGGACCCAGTACTTC
CDR3: CASSYWTGGGTQYF

size: NA
J: TRBJ1-2
D: TRBD1
V: TRBV4-1
DNA: TGCGCCAGCAGCCAATTTTACTCAGGGGGCAACTATGGCTACACCTTC
CDR3: CASSQFYSGGNYGYTF